This T cell receptor (beta chain) appears in the sequencing data of a study of metastatic and nonmetastatic thyroid tumors. There are a few counts of this clone. The junction differs from germline at one of its ends, possibly a read error. Other DNA variants within this sample encode the same CDR3. No treatment had been given to any patient before thyroid surgery. The germline V gene has CDR1 MNHNS and CDR2 SASEGT. The CDR3 sequence is 17 residues long. TCRdb used MiXCR to call clones anew from the PCR reads. The repertoire holds 10,000 to 15,000 clones, 25% to 35% seen once, with 12% in the top ten. This sequence joins TRBV6-1 and TRBJ1-1; D is possibly TRBD1 (5 bases). The origin of this receptor is a female donor with papillary thyroid cancer or a benign thyroid nodule (not recorded which). Some clones in this sample may be carry-over from other donors' samples. The specimen sequenced was tumor tissue. CDR3 amino acids: CASSEGLAGRMNTEAFF. DNA for the CDR3: TGTGCCAGCAGTGAAGGTTTGGCAGGGAGAATGAACACTGAGGCTTTCTTT.